This entry is about one T cell receptor (beta chain). Its antigen is unidentified. This entry belongs to a study of shared clonotypes between healthy human individuals. Study-level results: Sequencing depth was predicted to influence how clonotypes are shared among donors.

Researchers ran the assay at a deep level. Using immunoSEQ multiplex PCR, the repertoire was profiled, and TCRdb retains in-frame clones only, with some absent. The sample lists 2 million to 2.5 million clones; 80% to 95% were seen once. Input material: naive CD4+ T cells from PBMCs. Specified subset: CD45RA+ positively selected. This receptor was obtained from a man younger than 35 in good health. Some clones in this sample may be carry-over from other donors' samples.

The CDR3 protein is CASSPPGQMFGNTIYF. CDR3 coding DNA: TGTGCCAGCAGTCCCCCCGGGCAGATGTTTGGAAACACCATATATTTT. The chain couples TRBV27 to TRBJ1-3, with D unclear. The CDR3 length is 16 residues. V lost 5 bases to trimming and J lost 3 bases, with 17 bases between them. CDR1 and CDR2 from the germline V gene are MNHEY and SMNVEV (reference sequence).